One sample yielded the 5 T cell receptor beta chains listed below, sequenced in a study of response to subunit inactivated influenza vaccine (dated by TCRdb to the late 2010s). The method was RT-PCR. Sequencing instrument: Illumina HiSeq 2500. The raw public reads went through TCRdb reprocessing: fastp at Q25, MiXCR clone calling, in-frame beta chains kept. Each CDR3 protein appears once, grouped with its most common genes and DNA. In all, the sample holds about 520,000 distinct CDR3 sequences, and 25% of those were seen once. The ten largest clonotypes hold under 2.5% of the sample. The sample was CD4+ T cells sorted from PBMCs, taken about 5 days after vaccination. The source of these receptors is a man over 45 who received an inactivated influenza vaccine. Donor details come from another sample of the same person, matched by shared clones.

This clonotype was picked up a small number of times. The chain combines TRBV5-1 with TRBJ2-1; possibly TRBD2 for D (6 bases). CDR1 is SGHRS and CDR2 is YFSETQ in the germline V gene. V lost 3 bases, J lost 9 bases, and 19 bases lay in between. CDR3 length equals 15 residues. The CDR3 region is CASSSRAISSVEQFF. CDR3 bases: TGCGCCAGCAGCTCGAGGGCCATCTCTAGCGTTGAGCAGTTCTTC.

The CDR3 nucleotides read TGTGCCAGCAGCGTATCGGTCGCGGGGGGCGGTGAGACCCAGTACTTC. It translates to CASSVSVAGGGETQYF. The V call is TRBV9, the J call TRBJ2-5, with 8 nucleotides matching TRBD2. With 1 base clipped from V and 5 bases from J, the junction kept 10 bases outside the gene matches. The germline CDR1 and CDR2 sequences are SGDLS and YYNGEE. The CDR3 runs 16 residues. The whole variable domain, filled in from reference TRBV9 and TRBJ2-5, reads DSGVTQTPKHLITATGQRVTLRCSPRSGDLSVYWYQQSLDQGLQFLIQYYNGEERAKGNILERFSAQQFPDLHSELNLSSLELGDSALYFCASSVSVAGGGETQYFGPGTRLLVL.

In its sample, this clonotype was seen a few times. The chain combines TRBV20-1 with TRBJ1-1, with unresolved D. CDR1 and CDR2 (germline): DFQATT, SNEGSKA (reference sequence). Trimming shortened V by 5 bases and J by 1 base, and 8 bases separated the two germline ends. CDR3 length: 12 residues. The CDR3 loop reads CSAGSGNTEAFF. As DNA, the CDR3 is TGCAGTGCTGGTAGCGGGAACACTGAAGCTTTCTTT.

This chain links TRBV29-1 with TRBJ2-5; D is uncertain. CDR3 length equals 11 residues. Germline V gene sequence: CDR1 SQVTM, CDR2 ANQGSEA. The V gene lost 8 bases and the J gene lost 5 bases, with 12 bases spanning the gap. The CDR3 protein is CSFSLRETQYF. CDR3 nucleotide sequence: TGCAGCTTCTCCCTCCGGGAGACCCAGTACTTC.

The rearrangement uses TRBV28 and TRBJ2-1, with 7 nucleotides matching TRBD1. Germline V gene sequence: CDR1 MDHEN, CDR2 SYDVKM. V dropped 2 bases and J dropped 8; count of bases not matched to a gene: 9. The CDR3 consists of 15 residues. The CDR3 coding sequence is TGTGCCAGCAGTTTAAGCAGGGGGAGAAGCGATGAGCAGTTCTTC. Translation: CASSLSRGRSDEQFF.